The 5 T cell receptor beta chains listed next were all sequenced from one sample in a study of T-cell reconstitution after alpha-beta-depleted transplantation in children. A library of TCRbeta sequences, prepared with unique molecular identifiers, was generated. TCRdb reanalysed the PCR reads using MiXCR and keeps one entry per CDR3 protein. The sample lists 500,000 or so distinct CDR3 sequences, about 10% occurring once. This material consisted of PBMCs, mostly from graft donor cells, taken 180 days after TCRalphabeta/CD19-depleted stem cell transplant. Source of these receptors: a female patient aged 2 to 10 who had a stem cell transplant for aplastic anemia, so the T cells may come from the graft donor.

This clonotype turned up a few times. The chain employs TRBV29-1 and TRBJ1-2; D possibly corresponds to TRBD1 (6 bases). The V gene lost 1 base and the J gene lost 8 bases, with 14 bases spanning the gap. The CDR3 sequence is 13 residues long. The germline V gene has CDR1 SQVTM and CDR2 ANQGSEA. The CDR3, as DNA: TGCAGCGTTGAAGTCAACAGGGTGGAGGGCTACACCTTC. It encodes CSVEVNRVEGYTF. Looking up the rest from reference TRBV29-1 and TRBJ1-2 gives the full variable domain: SAVISQKPSRDICQRGTSLTIQCQVDSQVTMMFWYRQQPGQSLTLIATANQGSEATYESGFVIDKFPISRPNLTFSTLTVSNMSPEDSSIYLCSVEVNRVEGYTFGSGTRLTVV.

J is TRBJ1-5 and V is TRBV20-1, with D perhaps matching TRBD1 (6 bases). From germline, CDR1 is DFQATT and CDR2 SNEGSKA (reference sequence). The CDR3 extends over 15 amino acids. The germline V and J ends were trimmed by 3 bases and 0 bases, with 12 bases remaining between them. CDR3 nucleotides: TGCAGTGCTAGGAGGGGGGCGCGTAGCAATCAGCCCCAGCATTTT. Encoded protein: CSARRGARSNQPQHF.

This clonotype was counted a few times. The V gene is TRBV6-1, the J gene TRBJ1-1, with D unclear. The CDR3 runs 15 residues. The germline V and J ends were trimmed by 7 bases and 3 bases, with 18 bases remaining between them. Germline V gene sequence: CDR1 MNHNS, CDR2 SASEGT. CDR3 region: CASTQSSGRDTEAFF. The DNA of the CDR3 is TGTGCCAGCACCCAGTCAAGTGGTAGAGACACTGAAGCTTTCTTT.

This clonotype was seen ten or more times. The CDR3 reads CSARELAGTYNEQFF. Here the CDR3 DNA reads TGCAGTGCTAGAGAGCTAGCGGGAACCTACAATGAGCAGTTCTTC. The gene calls are TRBV20-1 and TRBJ2-1; TRBD2 agrees at 9 bases. Germline V gene sequence: CDR1 DFQATT, CDR2 SNEGSKA (reference sequence). The CDR3 loop spans 15 amino acids. J lost 2 bases, V lost 0 bases, and 2 bases had no gene match.

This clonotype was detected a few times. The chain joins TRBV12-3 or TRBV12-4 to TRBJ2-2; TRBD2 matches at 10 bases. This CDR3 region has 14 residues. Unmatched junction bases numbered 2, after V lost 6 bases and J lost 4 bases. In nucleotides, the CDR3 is TGTGCCAGCAGACGGACTAGCGGCACCGGGGAGCTGTTTTTT. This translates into CASRRTSGTGELFF.